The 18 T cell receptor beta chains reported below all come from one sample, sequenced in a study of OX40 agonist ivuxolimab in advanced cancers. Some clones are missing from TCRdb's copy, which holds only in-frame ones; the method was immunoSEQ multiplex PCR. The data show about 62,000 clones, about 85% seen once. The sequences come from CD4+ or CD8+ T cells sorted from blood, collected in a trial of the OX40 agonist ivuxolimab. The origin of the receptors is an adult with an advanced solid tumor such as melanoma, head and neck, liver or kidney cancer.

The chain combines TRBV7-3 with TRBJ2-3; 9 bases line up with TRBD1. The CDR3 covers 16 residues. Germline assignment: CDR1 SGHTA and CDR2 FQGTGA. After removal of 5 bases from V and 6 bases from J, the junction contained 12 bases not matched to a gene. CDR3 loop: CASSPSGTGFLDTQYF. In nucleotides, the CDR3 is TGTGCCAGCAGCCCATCCGGGACAGGGTTTTTGGATACGCAGTATTTT.

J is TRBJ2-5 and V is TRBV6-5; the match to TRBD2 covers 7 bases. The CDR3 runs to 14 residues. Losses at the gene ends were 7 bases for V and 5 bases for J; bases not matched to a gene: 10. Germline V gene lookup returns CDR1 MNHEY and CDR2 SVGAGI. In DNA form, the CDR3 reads TGTGCCAGCACTAGGACTAGTCTATCGGAGACCCAGTACTTC. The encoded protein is CASTRTSLSETQYF.

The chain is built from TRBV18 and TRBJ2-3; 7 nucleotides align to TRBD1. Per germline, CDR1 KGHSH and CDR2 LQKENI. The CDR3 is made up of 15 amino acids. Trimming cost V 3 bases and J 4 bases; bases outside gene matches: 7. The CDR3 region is CASSPRQGLPDTQYF. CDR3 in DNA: TGTGCCAGCTCACCTCGACAGGGCCTCCCAGATACGCAGTATTTT.

The CDR3 coding sequence is TGTGCCAGCAGCAAAGTCGGGCTACGGGGGCTGCACTCCTATAATTCACCCCTCCACTTT. Translation gives CASSKVGLRGLHSYNSPLHF. The V gene is TRBV21-1, the J gene TRBJ1-6. TRBV21-1 is a known pseudogene. CDR3 size: 20 residues.

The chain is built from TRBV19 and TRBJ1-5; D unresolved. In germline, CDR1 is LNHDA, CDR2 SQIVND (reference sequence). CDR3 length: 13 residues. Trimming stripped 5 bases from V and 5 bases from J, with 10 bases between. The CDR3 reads CASSEGRHQPQHF. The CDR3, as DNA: TGTGCCAGTAGTGAGGGCCGACATCAGCCCCAGCATTTT. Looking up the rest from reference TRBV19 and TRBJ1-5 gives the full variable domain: DGGITQSPKYLFRKEGQNVTLSCEQNLNHDAMYWYRQDPGQGLRLIYYSQIVNDFQKGDIAEGYSVSREKKESFPLTVTSAQKNPTAFYLCASSEGRHQPQHFGDGTRLSIL.

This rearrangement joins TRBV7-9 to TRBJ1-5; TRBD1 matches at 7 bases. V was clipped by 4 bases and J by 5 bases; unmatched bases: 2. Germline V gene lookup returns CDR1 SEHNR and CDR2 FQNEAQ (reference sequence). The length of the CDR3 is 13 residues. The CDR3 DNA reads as TGTGCCAGCAGCTCAGGGGGGGATCAGCCCCAGCATTTT. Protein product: CASSSGGDQPQHF.

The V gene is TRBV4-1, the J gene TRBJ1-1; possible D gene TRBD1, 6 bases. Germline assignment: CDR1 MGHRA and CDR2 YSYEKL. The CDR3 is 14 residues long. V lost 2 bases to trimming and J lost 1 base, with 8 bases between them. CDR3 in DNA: TGCGCCAGCAGCCAAAACAGGGCGAACACTGAAGCTTTCTTT. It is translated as CASSQNRANTEAFF.

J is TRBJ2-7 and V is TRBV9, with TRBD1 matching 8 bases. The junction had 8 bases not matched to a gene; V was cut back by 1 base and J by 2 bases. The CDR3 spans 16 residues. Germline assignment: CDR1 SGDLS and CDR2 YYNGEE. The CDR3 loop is CASSVRATGDTYEQYF. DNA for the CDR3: TGTGCCAGCAGCGTACGCGCGACAGGGGATACCTACGAGCAGTACTTC.

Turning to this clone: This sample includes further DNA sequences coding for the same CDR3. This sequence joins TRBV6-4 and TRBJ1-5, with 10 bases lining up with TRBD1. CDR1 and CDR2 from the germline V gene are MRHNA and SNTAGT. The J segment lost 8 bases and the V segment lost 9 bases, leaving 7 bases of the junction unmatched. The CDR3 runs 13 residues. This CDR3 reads CARTGTGDEPQHF. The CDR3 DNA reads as TGTGCCAGAACCGGGACAGGGGACGAGCCCCAGCATTTT.

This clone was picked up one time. CDR3 sequence: CASSILPGRFNEQFF. In DNA form, the CDR3 reads TGTGCCAGTAGTATTCTCCCAGGGCGCTTCAATGAGCAGTTCTTC. This rearrangement joins TRBV19 to TRBJ2-1, with a possible D match to TRBD1 (5 bases). The CDR3 totals 15 residues. The V end lost 3 bases, the J end lost 6 bases, and 15 bases lay between the germline ends. The germline gives CDR1 LNHDA, CDR2 SQIVND (reference sequence). The full variable domain, its missing parts supplied by reference TRBV19 and TRBJ2-1, is DGGITQSPKYLFRKEGQNVTLSCEQNLNHDAMYWYRQDPGQGLRLIYYSQIVNDFQKGDIAEGYSVSREKKESFPLTVTSAQKNPTAFYLCASSILPGRFNEQFFGPGTRLTVL.

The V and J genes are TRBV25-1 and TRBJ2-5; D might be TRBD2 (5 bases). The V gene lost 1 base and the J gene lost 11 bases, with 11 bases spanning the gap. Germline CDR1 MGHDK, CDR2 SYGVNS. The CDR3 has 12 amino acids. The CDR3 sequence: CASSELGWEQYF. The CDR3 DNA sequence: TGTGCCAGCAGTGAATTAGGGTGGGAGCAGTACTTC.

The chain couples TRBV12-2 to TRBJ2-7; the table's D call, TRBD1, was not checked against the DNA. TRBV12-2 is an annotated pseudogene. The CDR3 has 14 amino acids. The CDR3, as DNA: TGTGCAAGTCGCTTCATGGGACAGTTCTACGAGCAGTACTTC. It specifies CASRFMGQFYEQYF.

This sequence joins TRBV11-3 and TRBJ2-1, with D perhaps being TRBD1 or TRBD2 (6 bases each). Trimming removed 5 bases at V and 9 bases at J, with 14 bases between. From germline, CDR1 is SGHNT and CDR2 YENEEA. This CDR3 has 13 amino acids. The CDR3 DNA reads TGTGCCAGCAGCACTCACAGGGACTCTGAGCAGTTCTTC. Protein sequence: CASSTHRDSEQFF.

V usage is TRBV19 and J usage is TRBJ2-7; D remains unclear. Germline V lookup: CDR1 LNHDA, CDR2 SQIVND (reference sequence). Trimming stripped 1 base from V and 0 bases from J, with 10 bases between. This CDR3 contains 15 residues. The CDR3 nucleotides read TGTGCCAGTAGTATAGGTACACCGAACTCCTACGAGCAGTACTTC. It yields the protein CASSIGTPNSYEQYF.

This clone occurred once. Here the CDR3 DNA reads TGTGCCAGCAGCCGGACAAGAAACATTCAGTACTTC. It translates to CASSRTRNIQYF. The chain carries TRBV14 and TRBJ2-4; weak D call: TRBD1 (5 bases). Germline CDR1 SGHDN, CDR2 FVKESK. The germline V and J ends were trimmed by 4 bases and 6 bases, with 7 bases remaining between them. This CDR3 region has 12 residues.

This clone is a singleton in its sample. The chain's CDR3 is CASTYLADSYNEQFF. The CDR3 nucleotides are TGTGCCAGCACCTACCTAGCTGATTCCTACAATGAGCAGTTCTTC. This chain joins TRBV28 and TRBJ2-1; D may be TRBD2 (5 bases). V was cut by 7 bases and J by 1 base, with 14 bases left in between. This CDR3 contains 15 residues. Germline CDR1 and CDR2: MDHEN and SYDVKM.

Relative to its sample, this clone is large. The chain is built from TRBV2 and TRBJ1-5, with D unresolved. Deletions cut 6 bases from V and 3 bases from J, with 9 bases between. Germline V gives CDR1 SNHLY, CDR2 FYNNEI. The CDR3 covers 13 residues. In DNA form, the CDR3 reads TGTGCCAGCAGCCAAGAGAACAATCAGCCCCAGCATTTT. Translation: CASSQENNQPQHF.

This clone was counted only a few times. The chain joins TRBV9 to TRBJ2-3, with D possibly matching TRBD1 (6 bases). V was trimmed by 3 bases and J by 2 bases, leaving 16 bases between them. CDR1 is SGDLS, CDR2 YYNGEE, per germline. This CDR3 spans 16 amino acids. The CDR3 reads CASSAEGVANTDTQYF. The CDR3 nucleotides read TGTGCCAGCAGCGCCGAGGGGGTCGCGAACACAGATACGCAGTATTTT.